This is a list of T cell receptor beta chains from one sample in a study of regulatory T cells in long-lasting Graves disease. MiXCR, applied by TCRdb to the multiplex PCR reads, yields one record per CDR3 protein. The table lists around 480,000 distinct CDR3 sequences, roughly 16% of them singletons, with approximately 25% in the top ten. This same sample was also part of a study on T cells in Graves' hyperthyroidism and ophthalmopathy.

The material was peripheral blood mononuclear cells (PBMCs), obtained at new diagnosis, from a patient treated with antithyroid drugs. The receptors derive from a woman aged 35-60 years with Graves disease. Each CDR3 is given with its conserved first and last residue. The D gene is left open where the match is weak. Clone size, where shown, is once, few, many, or a class for clones that have expanded.

v_gene: TRBV6-5
d_gene: TRBD1
abundance: NA
j_gene: TRBJ1-6
CDR3nt: TGTGCCAGCAGTTACACCTGGACAGGGGATAATTCACTCCTCCACTTT
CDR3aa: CASSYTWTGDNSLLHF

v_gene: TRBV28
d_gene: NA
abundance: NA
j_gene: TRBJ1-1
CDR3nt: TGTGCCAGCAGCCAGATTACAGTGAACGGCATGAACACTGAAGCTTTCTTT
CDR3aa: CASSQITVNGMNTEAFF

v_gene: TRBV5-1
d_gene: NA
abundance: NA
j_gene: TRBJ2-3
CDR3nt: TGCGCCAGCAGCTCCCTTGCGGGGCTGACAGATACGCAGTATTTT
CDR3aa: CASSSLAGLTDTQYF

v_gene: TRBV6-5
d_gene: NA
abundance: many
j_gene: TRBJ2-7
CDR3nt: TGTGCCAGCAGTTACTCCGAGGGCGGCCCCTCCTACGAGCAGTACTTC
CDR3aa: CASSYSEGGPSYEQYF

v_gene: TRBV5-1
d_gene: TRBD1
abundance: few
j_gene: TRBJ1-2
CDR3nt: TGCGCCAGCAGCGAGGGACAGGATGGCTACACCTTC
CDR3aa: CASSEGQDGYTF

v_gene: TRBV7-2
d_gene: TRBD1
abundance: few
j_gene: TRBJ1-5
CDR3nt: TGTGCCAGCAGCCGGGACAGGGCGGATCAGCCCCAGCATTTT
CDR3aa: CASSRDRADQPQHF

v_gene: TRBV5-1
d_gene: NA
abundance: many
j_gene: TRBJ2-3
CDR3nt: TGCGCCAGCAGCTTGACCCCGGGAGATACGCAGTATTTT
CDR3aa: CASSLTPGDTQYF

v_gene: TRBV10-3
d_gene: NA
abundance: many
j_gene: TRBJ1-2
CDR3nt: TGTGCCACAAAATCGGACAAGCCACTAATAATTGGCTACACCTTC
CDR3aa: CATKSDKPLIIGYTF

v_gene: TRBV3-1
d_gene: NA
abundance: many
j_gene: TRBJ2-5
CDR3nt: TGTGCCAGCAGCCAGCCGGGATCAGAGACCCAGTACTTC
CDR3aa: CASSQPGSETQYF

v_gene: TRBV28
d_gene: NA
abundance: many
j_gene: TRBJ2-7
CDR3nt: TGTGCCAGCAGTAGGGGCCGGGACTACGAGCAGTACTTC
CDR3aa: CASSRGRDYEQYF